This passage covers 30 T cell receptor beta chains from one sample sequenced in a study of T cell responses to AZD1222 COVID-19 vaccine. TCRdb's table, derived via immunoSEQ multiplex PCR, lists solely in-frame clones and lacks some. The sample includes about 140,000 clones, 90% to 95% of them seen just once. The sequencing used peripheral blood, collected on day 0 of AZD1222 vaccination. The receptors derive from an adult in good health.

The CDR3 DNA sequence: TGTGCCTGGAGTCGACTAGCGGGGGGCATGCAGTTCTTC. It codes for CAWSRLAGGMQFF. The J gene is TRBJ2-1, the V gene TRBV30; 13 bases are shared with TRBD2. J lost 12 bases, V lost 2 bases, and 4 bases had no gene match. This CDR3 spans 13 amino acids. Germline loops: CDR1 GTSNPN, CDR2 SVGIG (reference sequence).

This chain's CDR3 is CASSLPSSSGRASEQFF. In DNA form, the CDR3 reads TGTGCCAGCAGTTTACCCTCCTCTAGCGGGAGGGCGTCTGAGCAGTTCTTC. The chain has TRBV6-2 or TRBV6-3 and TRBJ2-1, with 12 bases matching TRBD2. The CDR3 totals 17 residues. CDR1 and CDR2 from the germline V gene are MNHEY and SVGEGT. The V gene end was trimmed by 4 bases and the J gene end by 9 bases; junction bases not matched to a gene: 13.

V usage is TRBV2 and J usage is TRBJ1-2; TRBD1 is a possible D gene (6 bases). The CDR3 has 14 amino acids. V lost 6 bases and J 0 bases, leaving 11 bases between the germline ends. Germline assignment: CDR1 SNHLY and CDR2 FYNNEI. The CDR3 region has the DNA TGTGCCAGCAGGACGACAGGCACTAACTATGGCTACACCTTC. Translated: CASRTTGTNYGYTF. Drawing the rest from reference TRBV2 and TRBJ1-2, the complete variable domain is EPEVTQTPSHQVTQMGQEVILRCVPISNHLYFYWYRQILGQKVEFLVSFYNNEISEKSEIFDDQFSVERPDGSNFTLKIRSTKLEDSAMYFCASRTTGTNYGYTFGSGTRLTVV.

CDR3 coding DNA: TGCGCCAGCAGCCAAGAGAACGAGCAGTACTTC. It yields the protein CASSQENEQYF. The J gene is TRBJ2-7, the V gene TRBV5-1; D is ambiguous. The CDR3 totals 11 residues. Per germline, CDR1 SGHRS and CDR2 YFSETQ. Trimming removed 4 bases from V and 5 bases from J, with 7 bases in between.

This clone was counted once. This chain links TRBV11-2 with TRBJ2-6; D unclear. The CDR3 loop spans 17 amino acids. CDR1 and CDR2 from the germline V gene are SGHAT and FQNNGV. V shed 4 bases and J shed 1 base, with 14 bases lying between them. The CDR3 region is CASSSLVGVSGANVLTF. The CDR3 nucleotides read TGTGCCAGCAGCTCTCTTGTTGGGGTTTCTGGGGCCAACGTCCTGACTTTC.

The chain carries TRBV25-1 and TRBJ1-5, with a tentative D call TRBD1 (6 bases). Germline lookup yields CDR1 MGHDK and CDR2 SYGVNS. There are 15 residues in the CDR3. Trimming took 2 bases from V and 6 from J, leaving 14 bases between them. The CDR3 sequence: CASSEGGASLQPQHF. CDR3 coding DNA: TGTGCCAGCAGTGAAGGGGGGGCGAGTCTTCAGCCCCAGCATTTT.

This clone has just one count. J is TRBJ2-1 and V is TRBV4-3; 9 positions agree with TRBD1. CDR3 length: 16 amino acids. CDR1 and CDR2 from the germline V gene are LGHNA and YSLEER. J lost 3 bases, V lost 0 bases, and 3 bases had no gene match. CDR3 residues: CASSQDLGQGYNEQFF. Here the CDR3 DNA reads TGCGCCAGCAGCCAAGATCTGGGACAGGGCTACAATGAGCAGTTCTTC.

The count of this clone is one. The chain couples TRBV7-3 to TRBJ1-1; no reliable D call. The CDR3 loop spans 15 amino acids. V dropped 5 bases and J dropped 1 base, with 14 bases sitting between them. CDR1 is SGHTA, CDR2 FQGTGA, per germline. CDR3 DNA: TGTGCCAGCAGCCCGGAGTCAAGTCCGAACACTGAAGCTTTCTTT. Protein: CASSPESSPNTEAFF.

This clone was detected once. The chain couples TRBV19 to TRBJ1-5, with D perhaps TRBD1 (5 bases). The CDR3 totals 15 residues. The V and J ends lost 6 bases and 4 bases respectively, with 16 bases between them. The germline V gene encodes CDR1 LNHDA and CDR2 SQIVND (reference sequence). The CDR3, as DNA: TGTGCCAGTAGGATATCTGGGACTCGAAATCAGCCCCAGCATTTT. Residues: CASRISGTRNQPQHF.

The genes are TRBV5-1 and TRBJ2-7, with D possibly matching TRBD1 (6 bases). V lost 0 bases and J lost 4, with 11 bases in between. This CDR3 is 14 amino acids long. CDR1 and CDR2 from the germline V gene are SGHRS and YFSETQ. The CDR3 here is CASSLGNRVYEQYF. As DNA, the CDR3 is TGCGCCAGCAGCTTGGGGAACAGGGTTTACGAGCAGTACTTC.

CDR3 amino acids: CASRGQGNYGYTF. The CDR3 DNA is TGTGCCAGCAGGGGACAGGGGAACTATGGCTACACCTTC. The genes are TRBV9 and TRBJ1-2; TRBD1 matches at 10 bases. J was trimmed by 2 bases and V by 5 bases; bases with no gene match: 0. Germline CDR1 SGDLS, CDR2 YYNGEE. There are 13 residues in the CDR3. The full variable domain, rest sourced from reference TRBV9 and TRBJ1-2, is DSGVTQTPKHLITATGQRVTLRCSPRSGDLSVYWYQQSLDQGLQFLIQYYNGEERAKGNILERFSAQQFPDLHSELNLSSLELGDSALYFCASRGQGNYGYTFGSGTRLTVV.

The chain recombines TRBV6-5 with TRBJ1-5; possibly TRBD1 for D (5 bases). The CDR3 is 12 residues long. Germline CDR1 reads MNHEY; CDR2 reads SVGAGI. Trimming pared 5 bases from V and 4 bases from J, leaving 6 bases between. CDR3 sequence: CASSKGNQPQHF. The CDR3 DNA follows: TGTGCCAGCAGTAAGGGGAATCAGCCCCAGCATTTT.

The CDR3 region has the DNA TGTGCCACCAGTGATCAAGCGGGCGTTGGGCTGTTTTTT. It translates to CATSDQAGVGLFF. The chain is built from TRBV24-1 and TRBJ2-2; maybe TRBD2 (6 bases). V lost 3 bases to trimming and J lost 13 bases, with 14 bases between them. The CDR3 has 13 amino acids. The germline gives CDR1 KGHDR, CDR2 SFDVKD.

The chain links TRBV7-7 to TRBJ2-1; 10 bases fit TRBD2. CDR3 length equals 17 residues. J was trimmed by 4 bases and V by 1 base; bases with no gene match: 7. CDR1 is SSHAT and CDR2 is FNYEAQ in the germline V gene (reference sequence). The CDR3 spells CASSLEPSGRYYNEQFF. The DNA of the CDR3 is TGTGCCAGCAGCTTAGAGCCTAGCGGGAGATATTACAATGAGCAGTTCTTC.

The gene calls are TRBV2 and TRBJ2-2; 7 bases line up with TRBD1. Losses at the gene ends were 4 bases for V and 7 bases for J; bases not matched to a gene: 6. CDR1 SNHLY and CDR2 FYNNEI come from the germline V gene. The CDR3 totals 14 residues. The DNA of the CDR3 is TGTGCCAGCAGTGGCATTACAGGGGTCGGGGAGCTGTTTTTT. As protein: CASSGITGVGELFF.

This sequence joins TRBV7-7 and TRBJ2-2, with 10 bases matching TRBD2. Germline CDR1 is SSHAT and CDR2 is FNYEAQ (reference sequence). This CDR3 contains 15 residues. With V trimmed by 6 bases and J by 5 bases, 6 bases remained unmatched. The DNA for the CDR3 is TGTGCCAGCAGTCCTAGCGGGAGAGGTACCGGGGAGCTGTTTTTT. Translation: CASSPSGRGTGELFF. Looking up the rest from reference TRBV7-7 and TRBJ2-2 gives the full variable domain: GAGVSQSPRYKVTKRGQDVTLRCDPISSHATLYWYQQALGQGPEFLTYFNYEAQPDKSGLPSDRFSAERPEGSISTLTIQRTEQRDSAMYRCASSPSGRGTGELFFGEGSRLTVL.

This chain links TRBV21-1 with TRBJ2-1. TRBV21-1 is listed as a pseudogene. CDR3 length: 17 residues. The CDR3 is CASSKERGGKAYNEQFF. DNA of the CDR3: TGTGCCAGCAGCAAAGAGCGAGGGGGGAAGGCCTACAATGAGCAGTTCTTC.

Here the CDR3 reads CASSFLRVRNEQFF. CDR3 coding DNA: TGTGCCAGCAGCTTCTTAAGGGTAAGGAATGAGCAGTTCTTC. The chain recombines TRBV7-2 with TRBJ2-1; D gene ambiguous. The CDR3 runs to 14 residues. Germline V CDR1 and CDR2: SGHTA, FQGNSA. Trimming stripped 3 bases from V and 7 bases from J, with 13 bases between.

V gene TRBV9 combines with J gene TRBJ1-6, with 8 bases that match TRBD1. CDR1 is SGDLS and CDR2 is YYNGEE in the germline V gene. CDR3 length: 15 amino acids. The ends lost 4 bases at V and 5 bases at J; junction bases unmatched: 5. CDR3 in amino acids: CASSRDRTNNSPLHF. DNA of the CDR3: TGTGCCAGCAGCAGGGACAGGACTAATAATTCACCCCTCCACTTT.

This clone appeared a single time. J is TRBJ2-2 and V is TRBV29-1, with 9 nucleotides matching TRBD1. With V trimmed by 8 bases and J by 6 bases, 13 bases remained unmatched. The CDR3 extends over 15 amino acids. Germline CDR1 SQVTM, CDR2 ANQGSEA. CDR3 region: CSPRARTGEAGELFF. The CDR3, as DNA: TGCAGCCCTAGGGCTAGGACAGGGGAGGCCGGGGAGCTGTTTTTT.

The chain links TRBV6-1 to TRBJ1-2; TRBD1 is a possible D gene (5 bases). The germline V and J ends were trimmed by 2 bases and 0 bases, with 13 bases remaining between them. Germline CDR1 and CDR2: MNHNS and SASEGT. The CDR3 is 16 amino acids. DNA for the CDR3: TGTGCCAGCAGTGAATCGCCGCGCAGGGCTAACTATGGCTACACCTTC. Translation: CASSESPRRANYGYTF.

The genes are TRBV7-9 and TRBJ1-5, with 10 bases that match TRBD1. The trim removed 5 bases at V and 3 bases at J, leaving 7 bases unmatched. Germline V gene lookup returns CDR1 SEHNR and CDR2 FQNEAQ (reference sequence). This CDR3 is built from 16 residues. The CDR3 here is CASSPWTGGFNQPQHF. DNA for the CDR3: TGTGCCAGCAGCCCATGGACAGGGGGATTCAATCAGCCCCAGCATTTT.

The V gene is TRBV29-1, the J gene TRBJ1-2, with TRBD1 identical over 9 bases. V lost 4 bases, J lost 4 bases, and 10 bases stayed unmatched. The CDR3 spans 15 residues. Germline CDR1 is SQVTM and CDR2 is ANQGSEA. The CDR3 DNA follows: TGCAGCGTTGCTGGGGGGACAGGGTCGGGCTATGGCTACACCTTC. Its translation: CSVAGGTGSGYGYTF. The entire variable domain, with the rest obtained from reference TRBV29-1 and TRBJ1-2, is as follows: SAVISQKPSRDICQRGTSLTIQCQVDSQVTMMFWYRQQPGQSLTLIATANQGSEATYESGFVIDKFPISRPNLTFSTLTVSNMSPEDSSIYLCSVAGGTGSGYGYTFGSGTRLTVV.

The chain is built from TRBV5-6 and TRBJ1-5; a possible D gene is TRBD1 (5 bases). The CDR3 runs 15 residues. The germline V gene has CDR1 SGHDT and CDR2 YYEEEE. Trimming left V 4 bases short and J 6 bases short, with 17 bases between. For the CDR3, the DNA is TGTGCCAGCAGCCAGCAGGGTTGGGGGGTTCAGCCCCAGCATTTT. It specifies CASSQQGWGVQPQHF.

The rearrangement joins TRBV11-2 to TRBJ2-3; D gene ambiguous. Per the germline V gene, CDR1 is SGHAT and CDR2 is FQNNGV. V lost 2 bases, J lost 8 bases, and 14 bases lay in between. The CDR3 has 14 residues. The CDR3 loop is CASSLPTRAGTQYF. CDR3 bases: TGTGCCAGCAGCTTACCCACTCGGGCAGGTACGCAGTATTTT.

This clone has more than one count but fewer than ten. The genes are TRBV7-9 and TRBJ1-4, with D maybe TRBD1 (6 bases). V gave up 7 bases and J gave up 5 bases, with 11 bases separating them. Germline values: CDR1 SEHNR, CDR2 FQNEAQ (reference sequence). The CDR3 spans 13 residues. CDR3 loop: CASNRGPNEKLFF. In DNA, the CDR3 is TGTGCCAGCAACCGGGGGCCCAATGAAAAACTGTTTTTT.

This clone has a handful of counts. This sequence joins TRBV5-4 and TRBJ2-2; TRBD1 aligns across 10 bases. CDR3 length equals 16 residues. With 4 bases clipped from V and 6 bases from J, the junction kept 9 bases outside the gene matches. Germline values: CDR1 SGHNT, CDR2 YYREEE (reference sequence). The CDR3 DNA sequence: TGTGCCAGCAGCCTAGACAGGGGGCGGAGGGCCGGGGAGCTGTTTTTT. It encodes CASSLDRGRRAGELFF. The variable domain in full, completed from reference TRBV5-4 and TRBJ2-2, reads ETGVTQSPTHLIKTRGQQVTLRCSSQSGHNTVSWYQQALGQGPQFIFQYYREEENGRGNFPPRFSGLQFPNYSSELNVNALELDDSALYLCASSLDRGRRAGELFFGEGSRLTVL.

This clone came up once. The CDR3 DNA reads TGTGCCAGCTCGCCTCCTTCGGGGGACTCCTACGAGCAGTACTTC. Protein product: CASSPPSGDSYEQYF. The chain carries TRBV18 and TRBJ2-7; D might be TRBD2 (6 bases). Germline V gives CDR1 KGHSH, CDR2 LQKENI. CDR3 length: 15 amino acids. V shed 6 bases and J shed 0 bases, with 15 bases lying between them.

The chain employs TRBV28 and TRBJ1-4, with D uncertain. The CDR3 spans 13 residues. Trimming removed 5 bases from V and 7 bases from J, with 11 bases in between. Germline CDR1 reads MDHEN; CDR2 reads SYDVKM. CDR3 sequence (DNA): TGTGCCAGCAGTCCCGGTCCGGGTGAAAAACTGTTTTTT. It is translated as CASSPGPGEKLFF.

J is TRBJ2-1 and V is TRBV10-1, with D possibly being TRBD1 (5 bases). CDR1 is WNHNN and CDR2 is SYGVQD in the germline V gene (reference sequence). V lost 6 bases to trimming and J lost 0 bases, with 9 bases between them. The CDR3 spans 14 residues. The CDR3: CASSPQGSYNEQFF. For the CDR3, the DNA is TGCGCCAGCAGCCCCCAGGGCTCCTACAATGAGCAGTTCTTC.